The present entry profiles one TCR beta chain with its context. What it binds is unknown. Eight separate reactions per sample yielded the cDNA. Each CDR3 protein gets one entry in TCRdb, which reprocessed the 5' RACE reads and gives no DNA. The sample yields approximately 390,000 distinct CDR3 sequences, of which the top ten take up 2% to 3%. These data are taken from a study of monozygotic twins with inflammatory bowel disease. Study-level findings and limits: Healthy co-twins had higher TCRbeta inverse Simpson diversity than their IBD twins. Clonotypes shared with others were fewer in IBD patients than in healthy twins, especially with disease activity. Some repertoire variability may stem from patients' differing immunosuppressive treatments.

Per germline, CDR1 SGHRS and CDR2 YFSETQ. The length of the CDR3 is 13 residues. Sequenced material: blood. The clonotype was recovered from a human donor with ulcerative colitis or Crohn's disease, or a healthy co-twin of an affected twin (not recorded which). V usage is TRBV5-1 and J usage is TRBJ1-2; checking the TCRdb D call of TRBD1 is not possible without DNA. The CDR3 sequence: CASSSGGKGGYTF.